These 20 T cell receptor beta chains were all obtained from the same sample, sequenced in a study of identical twins. TCRdb re-analysed the 5' RACE reads in MiXCR, keeping a single row per CDR3 protein. The top ten clones hold around 1.7% of a sample with roughly 690,000 distinct CDR3 sequences, over 5% of them seen once. The specimen was naive T cells sorted from blood. These receptors came from a man aged 18 to 29 in good health.

This clonotype turned up a few times. The genes are TRBV6-5 and TRBJ2-7; no firm D call. The V end was cut by 0 bases, the J end by 2 bases, with 8 bases between. In germline, CDR1 is MNHEY, CDR2 SVGAGI. CDR3 length: 14 residues. Here the CDR3 reads CASSYSPSTYEQYV. The DNA of the CDR3 is TGTGCCAGCAGTTACTCTCCATCAACCTACGAGCAGTACGTC.

A few counts support this clonotype. The chain has TRBV18 and TRBJ2-1; maybe TRBD1 (6 bases). The V end was cut by 2 bases, the J end by 9 bases, with 20 bases between. The CDR3 totals 16 residues. The germline gives CDR1 KGHSH, CDR2 LQKENI. The CDR3 sequence: CASSPVQAQQGIEQFF. The CDR3 DNA follows: TGTGCCAGCTCACCAGTCCAGGCACAGCAGGGGATTGAGCAGTTCTTC.

This clonotype was detected many times. J is TRBJ2-5 and V is TRBV7-3; no definite D call. Germline CDR1 SGHTA, CDR2 FQGTGA. V shed 4 bases and J shed 3 bases, with 9 bases lying between them. This CDR3 region has 13 residues. Here the CDR3 DNA reads TGTGCCAGCAGCTCAGGAGTAGAAGAGACCCAGTACTTC. Translating gives CASSSGVEETQYF. The full variable domain, in which reference TRBV7-3 and TRBJ2-5 provide the parts outside the CDR3, is GAGVSQTPSNKVTEKGKYVELRCDPISGHTALYWYRQSLGQGPEFLIYFQGTGAADDSGLPNDRFFAVRPEGSVSTLKIQRTERGDSAVYLCASSSGVEETQYFGPGTRLLVL.

This clonotype appeared a few times. The chain combines TRBV25-1 with TRBJ2-1; D gene unclear. The ends were cut back, 5 bases at V and 10 bases at J, with 12 bases in the middle. CDR1 and CDR2 (germline): MGHDK, SYGVNS. This CDR3 contains 12 residues. CDR3 sequence (DNA): TGTGCCAGCAGTCCCCACGGGCGCGAGCAGTTCTTC. Its translation is CASSPHGREQFF.

This clonotype was detected ten times or more. V and J are TRBV4-3 and TRBJ1-5; D possibly corresponds to TRBD1 (5 bases). The CDR3 length is 16 residues. The germline V and J ends were trimmed by 0 bases and 0 bases, with 9 bases remaining between them. Germline CDR1 is LGHNA and CDR2 is YSLEER. CDR3 bases: TGCGCCAGCAGCCAAGACAGGGATTATAGCAATCAGCCCCAGCATTTT. This encodes CASSQDRDYSNQPQHF.

This clonotype showed up many times. This sequence joins TRBV27 and TRBJ1-2; TRBD1 matches 7 bases. With V trimmed by 5 bases and J by 4 bases, 10 bases remained unmatched. The CDR3 runs to 15 residues. Germline CDR1 MNHEY, CDR2 SMNVEV (reference sequence). CDR3 in DNA: TGTGCCAGCAGTCCTCGACAGGGAGGTATCTATGGCTACACCTTC. Amino acid sequence: CASSPRQGGIYGYTF.

The chain recombines TRBV28 with TRBJ1-5; D call uncertain. Germline V CDR1 and CDR2: MDHEN, SYDVKM. The CDR3 has 15 amino acids. V was cut by 7 bases and J by 8 bases, with 21 bases left in between. DNA for the CDR3: TGTGCCAGCAACATTTTGACAATGGGCGAGGAGCCCCAGCATTTT. Protein product: CASNILTMGEEPQHF.

This clonotype was recorded a few times. The CDR3 region has the DNA TGTGCCAGCAGCTTGCCTAGCGGGAGGACAGATACGCAGTATTTT. Its translation is CASSLPSGRTDTQYF. The chain combines TRBV7-9 with TRBJ2-3; 11 bases match TRBD2. Losses at the gene ends were 3 bases for V and 3 bases for J; bases not matched to a gene: 2. The CDR3 sequence is 15 residues long. CDR1 is SEHNR and CDR2 is FQNEAQ in the germline V gene (reference sequence).

In this sample, this clonotype turned up a few times. V usage is TRBV3-1 and J usage is TRBJ1-1, with 8 bases that match TRBD1. CDR3 size: 16 residues. The germline V gene encodes CDR1 LGHDT and CDR2 YNNKEL (reference sequence). Losses at the gene ends were 1 base for V and 4 bases for J; bases not matched to a gene: 8. The CDR3 here is CASSQGTGTLGTEAFF. In DNA, the CDR3 is TGTGCCAGCAGCCAAGGGACAGGGACCCTGGGCACTGAAGCTTTCTTT.

This clonotype has ten or more counts. The V gene is TRBV5-6, the J gene TRBJ2-1; 11 bases match TRBD2. The CDR3 is 15 amino acids. J lost 4 bases, V lost 5 bases, and 5 bases had no gene match. Looked up from germline, CDR1 is SGHDT and CDR2 is YYEEEE. The CDR3 sequence is CASREGLAEYNEQFF. The CDR3 DNA follows: TGTGCCAGCAGGGAGGGACTAGCGGAATACAATGAGCAGTTCTTC.

This clonotype was observed many times. This chain joins TRBV20-1 and TRBJ1-5; unclear D gene. V was cut by 3 bases and J by 3 bases, with 12 bases left in between. Germline values: CDR1 DFQATT, CDR2 SNEGSKA (reference sequence). The CDR3 has 14 residues. The CDR3 nucleotides read TGCAGTGCTAGTTTTTTGGGTGACAATCAGCCCCAGCATTTT. Protein sequence: CSASFLGDNQPQHF.

This clonotype was picked up many times. The J gene is TRBJ1-4, the V gene TRBV30; D perhaps matches TRBD1 (6 bases). The CDR3 loop spans 11 amino acids. V dropped 5 bases and J dropped 8 bases, with 9 bases sitting between them. Germline-derived CDR1 and CDR2 are GTSNPN and SVGIG (reference sequence). CDR3 nucleotide sequence: TGTGCCTGGGGCCAGGGGGAAAAACTGTTTTTT. This translates into CAWGQGEKLFF.

The chain combines TRBV7-9 with TRBJ1-1; tentatively, D is TRBD1 (5 bases). Germline CDR1 is SEHNR and CDR2 is FQNEAQ (reference sequence). The CDR3 totals 15 residues. Trimming removed 3 bases from V and 5 bases from J, with 16 bases in between. The CDR3 loop reads CASSFFSQGVTEAFF. The DNA of the CDR3 is TGTGCCAGCAGCTTTTTTAGCCAGGGAGTTACTGAAGCTTTCTTT.

This clonotype was observed a few times. The V gene is TRBV5-5, the J gene TRBJ2-7; 8 positions agree with TRBD1. CDR1 SGHKS and CDR2 YYEKEE come from the germline V gene (reference sequence). The CDR3 covers 12 residues. V lost 5 bases, J lost 7 bases, and 5 bases stayed unmatched. The CDR3 DNA reads TGTGCCAGCAGTGTAAGACAGGGGGAGCAGTACGTC. Its protein product is CASSVRQGEQYV.

This clonotype was recorded many times. The chain joins TRBV27 to TRBJ2-7, with 11 bases that match TRBD1. Germline V lookup: CDR1 MNHEY, CDR2 SMNVEV (reference sequence). Losses at the gene ends were 6 bases for V and 2 bases for J; bases not matched to a gene: 9. The CDR3 runs to 16 residues. In DNA form, the CDR3 reads TGTGCCAGCAGCATCAGCCCGGGACAGGGGGCCTACGAGCAGTACTTC. This gives the protein CASSISPGQGAYEQYF.

Remarks on this clonotype: A much larger clone differs from this one at a single base, so this may be a read error. The gene calls are TRBV9 and TRBJ1-1, with D perhaps matching TRBD1 (6 bases). The CDR3 covers 13 residues. CDR1 and CDR2 from the germline V gene are SGDLS and YYNGEE. The CDR3 loop is CASSTGTNTEAYF. As DNA, the CDR3 is TGTGCCAGCAGCACAGGGACGAACACTGAAGCTTACTTT.

There are many counts of this clonotype. This chain connects TRBV7-9 to TRBJ1-2, with D possibly being TRBD1 (5 bases). The CDR3 totals 12 residues. The V end lost 5 bases, the J end lost 8 bases, and 12 bases lay between the germline ends. Germline loops: CDR1 SEHNR, CDR2 FQNEAQ (reference sequence). CDR3 residues: CASSPGGRGYTF. CDR3 coding DNA: TGTGCCAGCAGCCCCGGGGGGAGAGGCTACACCTTC.

The rearrangement joins TRBV27 to TRBJ1-1, with unresolved D. V was shortened by 7 bases and J by 4 bases, with 13 bases between the two germline ends. The CDR3 has 13 amino acids. Germline V lookup: CDR1 MNHEY, CDR2 SMNVEV (reference sequence). CDR3 in DNA: TGTGCCAGCAATGGACCGGGAAGCACTGAAGCTTTCTTT. This sequence encodes CASNGPGSTEAFF.

This clonotype was seen a few times. The conserved phenylalanine or tryptophan is not found at the CDR3 terminus, so this likely reflects a read error. This CDR3 reads CAWDRDRAYEQYL. The CDR3 coding sequence is TGTGCCTGGGACAGGGACAGGGCCTACGAGCAGTACTTG. The chain links TRBV30 to TRBJ2-7, with 9 positions matching TRBD1. This CDR3 is built from 13 residues. Per the germline V gene, CDR1 is GTSNPN and CDR2 is SVGIG (reference sequence). V was clipped by 5 bases and J by 2 bases; unmatched bases: 4.

This clonotype was detected many times. The J gene is TRBJ1-2, the V gene TRBV20-1, with 10 nucleotides matching TRBD1. Germline V gives CDR1 DFQATT, CDR2 SNEGSKA (reference sequence). This CDR3 contains 13 residues. Trimming took 3 bases from V and 3 from J; bases not matched to a gene: 1. The CDR3 region is CSARTGGDYGYTF. CDR3 DNA sequence: TGCAGTGCTAGGACAGGGGGCGACTATGGCTACACCTTC.